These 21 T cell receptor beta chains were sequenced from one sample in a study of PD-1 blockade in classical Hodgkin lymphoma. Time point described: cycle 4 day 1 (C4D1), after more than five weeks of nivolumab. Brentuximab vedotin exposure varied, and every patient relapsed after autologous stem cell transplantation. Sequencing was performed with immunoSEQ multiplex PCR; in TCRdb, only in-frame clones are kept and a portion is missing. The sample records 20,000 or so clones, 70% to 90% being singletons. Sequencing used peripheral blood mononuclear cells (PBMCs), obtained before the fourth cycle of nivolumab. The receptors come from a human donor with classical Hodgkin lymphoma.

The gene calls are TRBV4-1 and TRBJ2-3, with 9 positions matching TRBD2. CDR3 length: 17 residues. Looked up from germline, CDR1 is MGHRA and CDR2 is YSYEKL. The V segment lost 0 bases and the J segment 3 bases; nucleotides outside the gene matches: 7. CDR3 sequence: CASSQDSWSGRTDTQYF. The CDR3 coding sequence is TGCGCCAGCAGCCAAGATTCGTGGAGCGGGAGGACAGATACGCAGTATTTT.

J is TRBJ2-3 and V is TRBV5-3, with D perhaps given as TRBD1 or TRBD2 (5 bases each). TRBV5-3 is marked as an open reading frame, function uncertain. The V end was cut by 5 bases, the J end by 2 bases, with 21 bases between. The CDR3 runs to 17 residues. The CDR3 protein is CARRRWGTLTYTDTQYF. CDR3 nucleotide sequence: TGTGCCAGAAGGCGTTGGGGGACCCTCACTTACACAGATACGCAGTATTTT.

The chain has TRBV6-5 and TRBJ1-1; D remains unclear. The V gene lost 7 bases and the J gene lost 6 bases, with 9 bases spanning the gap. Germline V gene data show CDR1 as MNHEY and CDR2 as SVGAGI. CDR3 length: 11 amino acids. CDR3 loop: CASTYRSEAFF. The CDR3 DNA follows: TGTGCCAGCACCTACAGATCTGAAGCTTTCTTT.

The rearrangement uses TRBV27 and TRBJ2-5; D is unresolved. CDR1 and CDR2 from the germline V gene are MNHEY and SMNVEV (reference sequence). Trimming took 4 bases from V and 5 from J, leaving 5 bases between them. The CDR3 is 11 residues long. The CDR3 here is CASSSRETQYF. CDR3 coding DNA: TGTGCCAGCAGTTCCCGGGAGACCCAGTACTTC.

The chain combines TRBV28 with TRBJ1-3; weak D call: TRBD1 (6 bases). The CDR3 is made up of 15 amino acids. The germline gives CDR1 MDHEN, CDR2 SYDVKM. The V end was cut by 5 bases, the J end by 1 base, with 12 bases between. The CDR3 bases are TGTGCCAGCAGTCCCCCGACAGGATCTGGAAACACCATATATTTT. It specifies CASSPPTGSGNTIYF.

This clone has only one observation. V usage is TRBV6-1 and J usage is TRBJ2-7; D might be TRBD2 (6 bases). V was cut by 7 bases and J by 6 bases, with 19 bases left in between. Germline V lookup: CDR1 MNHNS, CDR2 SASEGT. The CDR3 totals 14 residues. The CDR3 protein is CASKSDGGTSEQYF. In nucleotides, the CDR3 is TGTGCCAGCAAATCGGACGGGGGAACAAGCGAGCAGTACTTC.

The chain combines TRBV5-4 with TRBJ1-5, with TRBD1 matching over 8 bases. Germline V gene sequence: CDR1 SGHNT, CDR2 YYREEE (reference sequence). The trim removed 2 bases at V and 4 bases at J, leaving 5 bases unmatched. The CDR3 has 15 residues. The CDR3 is CASSLVDRVNQPQHF. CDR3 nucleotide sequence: TGTGCCAGCAGCTTAGTGGACAGGGTGAATCAGCCCCAGCATTTT.

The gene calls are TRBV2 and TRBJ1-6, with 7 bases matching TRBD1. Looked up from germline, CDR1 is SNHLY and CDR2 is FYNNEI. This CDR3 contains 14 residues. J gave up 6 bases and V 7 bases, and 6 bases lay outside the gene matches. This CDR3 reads CASIRDRVNSPLHF. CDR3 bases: TGTGCCAGCATTCGGGACAGAGTTAATTCACCCCTCCACTTT.

The CDR3 region is CASSPGTANEKLFF. The CDR3 DNA is TGTGCCAGTAGTCCCGGGACAGCTAATGAAAAACTGTTTTTT. The V call is TRBV19, the J call TRBJ1-4; 7 bases map to TRBD1. V lost 5 bases, J lost 3 bases, and 3 bases stayed unmatched. This CDR3 spans 14 amino acids. Germline V gene sequence: CDR1 LNHDA, CDR2 SQIVND (reference sequence).

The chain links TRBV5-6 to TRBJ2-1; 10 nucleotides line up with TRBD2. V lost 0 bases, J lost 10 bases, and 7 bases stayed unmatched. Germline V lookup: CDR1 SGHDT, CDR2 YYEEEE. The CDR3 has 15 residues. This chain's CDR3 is CASSLASSGGPEQFF. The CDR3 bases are TGTGCCAGCAGCTTGGCGTCTAGCGGGGGCCCCGAGCAGTTCTTC.

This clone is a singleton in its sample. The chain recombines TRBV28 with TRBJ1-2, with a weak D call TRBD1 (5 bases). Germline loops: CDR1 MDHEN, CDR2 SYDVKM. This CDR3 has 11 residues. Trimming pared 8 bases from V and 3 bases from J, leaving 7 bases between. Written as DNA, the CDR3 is TGTGCCAGCGACAGCGACTATGGCTACACCTTC. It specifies CASDSDYGYTF.

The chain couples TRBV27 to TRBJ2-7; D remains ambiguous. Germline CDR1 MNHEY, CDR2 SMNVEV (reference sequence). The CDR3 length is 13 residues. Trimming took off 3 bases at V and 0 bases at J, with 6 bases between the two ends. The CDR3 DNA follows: TGTGCCAGCAGTTTTGACAACTCCTACGAGCAGTACTTC. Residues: CASSFDNSYEQYF.

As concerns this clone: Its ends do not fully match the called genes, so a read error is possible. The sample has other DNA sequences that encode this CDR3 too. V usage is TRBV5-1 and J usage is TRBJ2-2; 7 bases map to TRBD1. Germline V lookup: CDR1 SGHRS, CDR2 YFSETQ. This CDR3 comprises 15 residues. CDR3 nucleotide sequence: TGCGCCAGCAGCTGGGGACAGACGAACACCGGGGAACTGTTTTTT. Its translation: CASSWGQTNTGELFF.

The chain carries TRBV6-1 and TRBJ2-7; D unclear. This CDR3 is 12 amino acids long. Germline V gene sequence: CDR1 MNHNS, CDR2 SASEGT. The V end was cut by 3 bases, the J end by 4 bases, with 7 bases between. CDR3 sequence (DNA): TGTGCCAGCAGTGATATCCGTTACGAGCAGTACTTC. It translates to CASSDIRYEQYF.

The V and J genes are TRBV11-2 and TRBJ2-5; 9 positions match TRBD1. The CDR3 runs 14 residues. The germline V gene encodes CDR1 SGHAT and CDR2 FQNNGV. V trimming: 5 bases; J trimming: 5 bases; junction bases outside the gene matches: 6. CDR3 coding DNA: TGTGCCAGCAGCATTCACAGGGGGCAGGAGACCCAGTACTTC. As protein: CASSIHRGQETQYF.

The CDR3 here is CASSLGTSGSYEQYF. In DNA form, the CDR3 reads TGTGCCAGCAGCTTGGGGACTAGCGGCTCCTACGAGCAGTACTTC. The chain has TRBV11-2 and TRBJ2-7, with 11 bases lining up with TRBD2. Germline-derived CDR1 and CDR2 are SGHAT and FQNNGV. V was pared by 3 bases and J by 0 bases, with 1 base of the junction left unmatched. The CDR3 length is 15 residues.

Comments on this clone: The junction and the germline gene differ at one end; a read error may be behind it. CDR3 DNA: TGTGCCAACAGTCACCGCTCGGAGGGGGAGACCCAGTACTTC. This codes for CANSHRSEGETQYF. V usage is TRBV27 and J usage is TRBJ2-5, with D maybe TRBD2 (6 bases). CDR3 size: 14 residues. Germline loops: CDR1 MNHEY, CDR2 SMNVEV (reference sequence).

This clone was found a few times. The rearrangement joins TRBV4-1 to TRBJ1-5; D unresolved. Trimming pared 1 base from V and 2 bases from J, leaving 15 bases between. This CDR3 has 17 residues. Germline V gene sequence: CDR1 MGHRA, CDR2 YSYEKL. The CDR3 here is CASSQALEGMGNQPQHF. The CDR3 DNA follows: TGCGCCAGCAGCCAAGCGCTGGAAGGGATGGGCAATCAGCCCCAGCATTTT.

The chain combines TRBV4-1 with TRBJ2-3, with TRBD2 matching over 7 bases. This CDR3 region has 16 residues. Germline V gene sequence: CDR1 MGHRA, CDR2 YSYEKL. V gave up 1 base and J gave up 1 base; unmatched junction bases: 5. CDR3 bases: TGCGCCAGCAGCCAAGTATCAGGGAGGGGCACAGATACGCAGTATTTT. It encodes CASSQVSGRGTDTQYF.

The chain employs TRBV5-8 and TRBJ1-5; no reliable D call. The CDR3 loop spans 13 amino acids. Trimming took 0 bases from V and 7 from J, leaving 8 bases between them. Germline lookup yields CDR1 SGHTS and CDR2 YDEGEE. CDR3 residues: CASSLVTIQPQHF. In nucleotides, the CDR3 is TGTGCCAGCAGCTTGGTTACTATCCAGCCCCAGCATTTT.

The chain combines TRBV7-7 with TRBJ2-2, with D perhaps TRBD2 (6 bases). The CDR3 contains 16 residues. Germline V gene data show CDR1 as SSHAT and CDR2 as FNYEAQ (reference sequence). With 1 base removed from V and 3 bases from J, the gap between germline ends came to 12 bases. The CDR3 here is CASSLGRGADTGELFF. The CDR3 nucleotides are TGTGCCAGCAGCTTAGGACGCGGGGCCGACACCGGGGAGCTGTTTTTT.